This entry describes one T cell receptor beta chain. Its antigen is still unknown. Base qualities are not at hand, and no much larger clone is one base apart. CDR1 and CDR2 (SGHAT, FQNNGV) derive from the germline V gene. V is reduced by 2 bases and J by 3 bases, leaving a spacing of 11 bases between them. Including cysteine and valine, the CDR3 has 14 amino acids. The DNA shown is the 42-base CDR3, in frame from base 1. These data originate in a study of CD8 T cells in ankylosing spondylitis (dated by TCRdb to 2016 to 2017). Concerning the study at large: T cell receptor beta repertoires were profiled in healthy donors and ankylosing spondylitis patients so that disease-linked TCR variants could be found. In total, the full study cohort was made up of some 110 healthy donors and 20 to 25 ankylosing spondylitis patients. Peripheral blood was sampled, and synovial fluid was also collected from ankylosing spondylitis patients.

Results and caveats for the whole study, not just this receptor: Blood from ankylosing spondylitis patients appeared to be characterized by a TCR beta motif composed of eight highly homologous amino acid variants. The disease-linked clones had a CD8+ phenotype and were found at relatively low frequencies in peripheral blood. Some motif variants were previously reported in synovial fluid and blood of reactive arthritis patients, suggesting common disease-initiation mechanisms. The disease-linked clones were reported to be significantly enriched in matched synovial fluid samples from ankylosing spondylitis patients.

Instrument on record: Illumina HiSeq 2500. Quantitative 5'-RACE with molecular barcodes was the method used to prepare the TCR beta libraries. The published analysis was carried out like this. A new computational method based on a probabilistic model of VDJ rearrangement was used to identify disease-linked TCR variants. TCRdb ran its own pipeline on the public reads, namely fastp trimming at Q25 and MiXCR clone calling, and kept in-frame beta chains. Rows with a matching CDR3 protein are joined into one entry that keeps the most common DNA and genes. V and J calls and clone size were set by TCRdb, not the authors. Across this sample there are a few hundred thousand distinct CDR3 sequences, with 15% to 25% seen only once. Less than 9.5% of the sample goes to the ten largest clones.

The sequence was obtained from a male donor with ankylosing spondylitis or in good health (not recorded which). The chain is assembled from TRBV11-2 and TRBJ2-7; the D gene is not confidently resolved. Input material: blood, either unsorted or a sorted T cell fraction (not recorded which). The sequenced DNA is TGTGCCAGCAGCTTAACTGAGAAGTACTACGAGCAGTACGTC. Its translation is CASSLTEKYYEQYV.